These 12 T cell receptor beta chains came from one sample sequenced in a study of CXCR3-negative and CXCR3-positive naive CD8 T cells. TRB cDNA libraries were made by UMI-labeled 5' RACE. TCRdb re-called the 5' RACE reads; every CDR3 protein appears as one record, without DNA. The sample includes 65,000 to 75,000 distinct CDR3 sequences. Sequenced material: naive CXCR3- CD8+ T cells from blood. Regarding subset: CD45RO-CCR7+CD27+CD95- naive CD8+ T cells lacking CXCR3 (TNR3-). These TCRs come from a human donor in good health. Some clones in this sample may be carry-over from other donors' samples.

The chain has TRBV7-9 and TRBJ2-1. Germline CDR1 reads SEHNR; CDR2 reads FQNEAQ (reference sequence). CDR3 length: 13 residues. CDR3 sequence reads: CASSQPSNNEQFF.

This sequence joins TRBV28 and TRBJ2-6; TCRdb's D gene call, TRBD2, goes unchecked for lack of DNA. Germline V gene data show CDR1 as MDHEN and CDR2 as SYDVKM. This CDR3 is 19 amino acids long. CDR3 sequence: CASRSPLAGDAEGANVLTF.

The J gene is TRBJ2-5, the V gene TRBV10-3. Germline assignment: CDR1 ENHRY and CDR2 SYGVKD. CDR3 size: 15 residues. The CDR3 region is CAISGVIQNKETQYF.

The J gene is TRBJ2-1, the V gene TRBV29-1; the TRBD2 assignment by TCRdb is unverifiable without DNA. The CDR3 consists of 15 residues. Germline-derived CDR1 and CDR2 are SQVTM and ANQGSEA. The CDR3: CSVALQGPPYNEQFF.

The chain has TRBV29-1 and TRBJ2-7; without DNA, the TCRdb call of TRBD1 cannot be checked. The CDR3 extends over 13 amino acids. The germline CDR1 and CDR2 sequences are SQVTM and ANQGSEA. Here the CDR3 reads CSVPRDNSYEQYF.

The J gene is TRBJ2-7, the V gene TRBV7-3; TCRdb proposes TRBD2, but this gene call is untestable without DNA. The CDR3 sequence is 13 residues long. Germline CDR1 is SGHTA and CDR2 is FQGTGA. The CDR3 reads CASSSLPGYEQYF.

V is TRBV5-1 and J is TRBJ2-7; TCRdb returns TRBD1, unconfirmable since there is no DNA. The germline CDR1 and CDR2 sequences are SGHRS and YFSETQ. The CDR3 has 15 residues. CDR3 sequence reads: CASSLVTVPRYEQYF.

The chain combines TRBV28 with TRBJ2-1; the D call from TCRdb, TRBD2, cannot be confirmed without DNA. Germline lookup yields CDR1 MDHEN and CDR2 SYDVKM. The length of the CDR3 is 17 residues. CDR3 sequence reads: CASSLWGSGTAYNEQFF.

The chain is built from TRBV29-1 and TRBJ2-1; the D gene TCRdb calls, TRBD2, cannot be checked with no DNA. In germline, CDR1 is SQVTM, CDR2 ANQGSEA. The CDR3 is made up of 12 amino acids. The chain's CDR3 is CSVQISWEEQFF.

The chain recombines TRBV29-1 with TRBJ2-7; lacking DNA, the TRBD2 call made by TCRdb goes unchecked. The CDR3 totals 16 residues. Germline V gene lookup returns CDR1 SQVTM and CDR2 ANQGSEA. CDR3 in amino acids: CSVEELAGGDSDEQYF.

V usage is TRBV9 and J usage is TRBJ2-7; TCRdb's D gene call, TRBD2, goes unchecked for lack of DNA. This CDR3 contains 14 residues. Looked up from germline, CDR1 is SGDLS and CDR2 is YYNGEE. CDR3 region: CASSVDLGRGEQYF.

The chain is built from TRBV19 and TRBJ1-2; TCRdb picks TRBD1, but there is no DNA to check that call. This CDR3 is 17 amino acids long. Germline V gene lookup returns CDR1 LNHDA and CDR2 SQIVND (reference sequence). The CDR3 loop reads CASSGQGFALHNYGYTF.